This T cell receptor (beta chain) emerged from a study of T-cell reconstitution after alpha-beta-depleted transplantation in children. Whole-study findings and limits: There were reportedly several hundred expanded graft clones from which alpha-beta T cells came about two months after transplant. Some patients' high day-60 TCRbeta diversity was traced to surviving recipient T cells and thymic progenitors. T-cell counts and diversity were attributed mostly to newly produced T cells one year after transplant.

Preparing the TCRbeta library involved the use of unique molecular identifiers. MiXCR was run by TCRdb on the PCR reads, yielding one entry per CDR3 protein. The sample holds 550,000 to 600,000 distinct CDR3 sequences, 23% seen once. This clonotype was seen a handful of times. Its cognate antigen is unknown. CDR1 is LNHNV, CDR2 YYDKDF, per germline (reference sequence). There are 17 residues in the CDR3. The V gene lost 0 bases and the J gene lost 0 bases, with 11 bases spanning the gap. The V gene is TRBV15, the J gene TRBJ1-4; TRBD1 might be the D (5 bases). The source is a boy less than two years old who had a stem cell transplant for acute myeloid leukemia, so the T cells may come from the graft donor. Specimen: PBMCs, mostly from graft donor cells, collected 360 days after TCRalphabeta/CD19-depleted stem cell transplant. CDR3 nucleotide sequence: TGTGCCACCAGCAGAGAACGAGACAGTGCAACTAATGAAAAACTGTTTTTT. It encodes CATSRERDSATNEKLFF.